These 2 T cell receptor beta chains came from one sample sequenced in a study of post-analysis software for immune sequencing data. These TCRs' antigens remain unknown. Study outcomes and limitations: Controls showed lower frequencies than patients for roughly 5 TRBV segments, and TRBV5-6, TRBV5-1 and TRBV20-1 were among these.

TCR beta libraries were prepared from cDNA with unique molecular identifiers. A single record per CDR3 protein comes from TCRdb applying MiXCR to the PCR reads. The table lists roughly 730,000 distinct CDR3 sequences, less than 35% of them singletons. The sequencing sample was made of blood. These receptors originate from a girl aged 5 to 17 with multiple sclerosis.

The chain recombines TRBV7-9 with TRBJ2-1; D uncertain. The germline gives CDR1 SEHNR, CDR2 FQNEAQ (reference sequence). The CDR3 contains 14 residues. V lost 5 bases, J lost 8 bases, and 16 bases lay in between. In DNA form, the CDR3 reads TGTGCCAGCAGCCCCGTTGGGGTTTCGGATGAGCAGTTCTTC. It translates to CASSPVGVSDEQFF.

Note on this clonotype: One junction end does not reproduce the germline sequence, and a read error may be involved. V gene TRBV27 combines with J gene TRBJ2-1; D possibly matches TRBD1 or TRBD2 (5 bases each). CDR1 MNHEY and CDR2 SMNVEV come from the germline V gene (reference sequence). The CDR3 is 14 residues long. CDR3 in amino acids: CASGLVGPGERQFF. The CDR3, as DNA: TGTGCCAGCGGTTTAGTGGGGCCTGGGGAGAGGCAGTTCTTC.